The clone carrying this T cell receptor (beta chain) came up a few times. The antigen remains undetermined. The sample comes from a study of T cells in Graves' hyperthyroidism and ophthalmopathy. Study-wide points: Most clonotypes that expanded in the thyroid above 0.001 also showed up in blood. For ophthalmopathy, model prediction preceded onset by a median about 6.4 months.

RNA transcripts gave rise to amplified TCR beta CDR3 regions. An initial round of RT-PCR targeting the TCR CDR3 relied on the HTBI primer set. In TCRdb, the multiplex PCR reads were re-called with MiXCR into one record per CDR3 protein. The table has about 540,000 distinct CDR3 sequences, under 60% seen once. Exclusion criteria comprised uncontrolled infection, other autoimmune disease, pregnancy or lactation. Diagnostic decisions used clinical symptoms, serum thyroxine and TRAb, thyroid ultrasound and orbital computed tomography. The sequenced material came from peripheral blood or thyroid tissue (not recorded which). The sequence was collected from a woman under 30 with Graves' hyperthyroidism.

CDR3 protein: CASSPTSGSTGELFF. The CDR3 region has the DNA TGTGCCAGCTCACCTACATCAGGGTCCACCGGGGAGCTGTTTTTT. The chain is built from TRBV2 and TRBJ2-2; TRBD1 is a possible D gene (5 bases). Trimming removed 8 bases at V and 4 bases at J, with 17 bases between. This CDR3 has 15 amino acids. Germline CDR1 reads SNHLY; CDR2 reads FYNNEI.